The 11 T cell receptor beta chains below were found in one sample sequenced in a study of blood T cell repertoires in COVID-19. Data came from immunoSEQ multiplex PCR; TCRdb stores just in-frame clones and leaves some out. Among about 180,000 clones listed, around 80% were seen once. Sequencing was carried out using peripheral blood. The receptors stem from a man between 65 and 79 years old with active or convalescent COVID-19.

The rearrangement links TRBV4-1 to TRBJ2-1; D is possibly TRBD2 (6 bases). V lost 5 bases, J lost 6 bases, and 17 bases lay in between. CDR1 and CDR2 (germline): MGHRA, YSYEKL. The CDR3 loop spans 15 amino acids. This chain's CDR3 is CASSAGPIWGNEQFF. CDR3 sequence (DNA): TGCGCCAGCAGCGCGGGACCGATCTGGGGCAATGAGCAGTTCTTC.

The rearrangement joins TRBV4-3 to TRBJ1-2, with 7 bases identical to TRBD1. The V gene end was trimmed by 6 bases and the J gene end by 5 bases; junction bases not matched to a gene: 6. CDR3 length: 13 residues. The germline gives CDR1 LGHNA, CDR2 YSLEER. CDR3 nucleotides: TGCGCCAGCAGTCTACAGGGGCGGTATGGCTACACCTTC. This gives the protein CASSLQGRYGYTF.

The gene calls are TRBV2 and TRBJ2-1, with TRBD2 matching over 8 bases. Germline V gives CDR1 SNHLY, CDR2 FYNNEI. The junction had 8 bases not matched to a gene; V was cut back by 5 bases and J by 5 bases. This CDR3 contains 15 residues. CDR3: CASSRGLGGDNEQFF. The CDR3 DNA reads as TGTGCCAGCAGTAGGGGACTAGGAGGGGACAATGAGCAGTTCTTC.

This clone was seen more than once but under ten times. This sequence joins TRBV5-4 and TRBJ2-5, with 7 bases that match TRBD1. The CDR3 runs 14 residues. V was clipped by 3 bases and J by 4 bases; unmatched bases: 6. CDR1 is SGHNT and CDR2 is YYREEE in the germline V gene (reference sequence). The CDR3 region is CASSWRQGGETQYF. CDR3 nucleotides: TGTGCCAGCAGCTGGAGACAGGGTGGAGAGACCCAGTACTTC.

CDR3 DNA sequence: TGTGCCAGCAGCTTAGCAATCCGGGGTCAAGAGACCCAGTACTTC. As protein: CASSLAIRGQETQYF. The chain combines TRBV7-8 with TRBJ2-5; the D gene is possibly TRBD2 (5 bases). V lost 0 bases, J lost 2 bases, and 10 bases lay in between. This CDR3 contains 15 residues. Germline CDR1 and CDR2: SGHVS and FQNEAQ.

The V call is TRBV7-2, the J call TRBJ1-2; possibly TRBD1 for D (6 bases). The ends were cut back, 6 bases at V and 6 bases at J, with 17 bases in the middle. The CDR3 runs to 14 residues. CDR1 and CDR2 from the germline V gene are SGHTA and FQGNSA. CDR3 loop: CASRPREAGDGYTF. The CDR3 DNA sequence: TGTGCCAGCAGACCCCGCGAAGCAGGGGATGGCTACACCTTC.

This chain joins TRBV6-5 and TRBJ2-1; D gene ambiguous. This CDR3 contains 11 residues. V dropped 6 bases and J dropped 5 bases, with 5 bases sitting between them. CDR1 is MNHEY, CDR2 SVGAGI, per germline. The DNA for the CDR3 is TGTGCCAGCAGGGCAAACAATGAGCAGTTCTTC. Protein product: CASRANNEQFF.

The chain links TRBV6-5 to TRBJ1-4; no firm D call. CDR3 length equals 15 residues. The V end was cut by 5 bases, the J end by 5 bases, with 15 bases between. Germline V gene data show CDR1 as MNHEY and CDR2 as SVGAGI. CDR3 sequence (DNA): TGTGCCAGCAGTCCCTATGGGCCGGGGAATGAAAAACTGTTTTTT. It codes for CASSPYGPGNEKLFF.

This rearrangement joins TRBV30 to TRBJ2-3; TRBD1 matches 7 bases. J was trimmed by 1 base and V by 5 bases; bases with no gene match: 6. Germline-derived CDR1 and CDR2 are GTSNPN and SVGIG (reference sequence). The CDR3 runs to 14 residues. The CDR3 loop is CAWRPTGGTDTQYF. The CDR3 DNA is TGTGCCTGGCGCCCCACAGGGGGCACAGATACGCAGTATTTT.

The table lists this clone with a few counts. V usage is TRBV29-1 and J usage is TRBJ2-1, with TRBD2 as a possible D gene (6 bases). CDR1 SQVTM and CDR2 ANQGSEA come from the germline V gene. CDR3 size: 13 residues. V lost 1 base and J 6 bases, leaving 10 bases between the germline ends. DNA of the CDR3: TGCAGCGTTGAAGTCCCCGGGGGCAATGAGCAGTTCTTC. Translation: CSVEVPGGNEQFF.

This chain joins TRBV5-8 and TRBJ1-2, with 10 bases identical to TRBD1. The length of the CDR3 is 14 residues. Germline V gene sequence: CDR1 SGHTS, CDR2 YDEGEE. The V and J ends lost 0 bases and 7 bases, in that order; junction bases with no gene match: 3. CDR3 nucleotides: TGTGCCAGCAGCTTGGGACAGGGGGCGTCTGGCTACACCTTC. The encoded protein is CASSLGQGASGYTF.